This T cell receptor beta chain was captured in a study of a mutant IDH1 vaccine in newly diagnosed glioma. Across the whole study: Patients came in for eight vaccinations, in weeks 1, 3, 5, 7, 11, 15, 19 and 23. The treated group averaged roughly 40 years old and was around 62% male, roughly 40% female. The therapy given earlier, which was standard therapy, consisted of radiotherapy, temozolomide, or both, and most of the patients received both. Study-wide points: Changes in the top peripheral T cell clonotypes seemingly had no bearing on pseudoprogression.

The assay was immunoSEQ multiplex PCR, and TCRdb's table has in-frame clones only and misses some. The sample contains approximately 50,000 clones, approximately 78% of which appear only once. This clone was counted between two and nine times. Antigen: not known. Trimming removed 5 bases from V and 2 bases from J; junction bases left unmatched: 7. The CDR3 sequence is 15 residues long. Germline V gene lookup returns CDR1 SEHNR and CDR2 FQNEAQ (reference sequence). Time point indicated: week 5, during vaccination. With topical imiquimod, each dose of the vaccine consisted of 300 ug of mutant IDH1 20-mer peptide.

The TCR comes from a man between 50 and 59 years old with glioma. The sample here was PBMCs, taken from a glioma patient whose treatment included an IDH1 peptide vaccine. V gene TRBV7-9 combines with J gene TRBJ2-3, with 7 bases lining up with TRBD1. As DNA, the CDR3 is TGTGCCAGCAGCGGGTCAACAGGGGCCACAGATACGCAGTATTTT. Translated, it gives CASSGSTGATDTQYF.